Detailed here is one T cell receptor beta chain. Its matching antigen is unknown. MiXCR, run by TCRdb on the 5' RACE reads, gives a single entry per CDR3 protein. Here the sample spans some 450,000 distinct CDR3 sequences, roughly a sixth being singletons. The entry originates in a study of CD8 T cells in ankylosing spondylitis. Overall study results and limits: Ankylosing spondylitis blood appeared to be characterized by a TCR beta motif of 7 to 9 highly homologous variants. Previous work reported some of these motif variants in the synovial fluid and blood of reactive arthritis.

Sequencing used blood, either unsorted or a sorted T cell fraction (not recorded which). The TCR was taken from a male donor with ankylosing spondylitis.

The chain's CDR3 is CASSGGLAHYNEQFF. CDR3 coding DNA: TGTGCCAGCAGTGGGGGACTAGCCCACTACAATGAGCAGTTCTTC. The chain carries TRBV6-1 and TRBJ2-1, with 9 bases aligning to TRBD2. With 4 bases clipped from V and 3 bases from J, the junction kept 4 bases outside the gene matches. CDR1 and CDR2 from the germline V gene are MNHNS and SASEGT. There are 15 residues in the CDR3.